The 15 T cell receptor beta chains below all came from one sample that was sequenced in a study of Ad26.COV2.S vaccination and SARS-CoV-2 variants. The data were produced by immunoSEQ multiplex PCR, yet TCRdb's version contains in-frame clones alone and is incomplete. The sample contains hundreds of thousands of clones, 75% to 95% of which appear only once. Treatment reported: around 19 received Ad26.COV2.S at low or high dose, single or two shots; about 5 received placebo; per-sample allocation not given. On day 63 after the first injection, vaccine and placebo recipients gave samples. The starting material was peripheral blood, obtained in a trial of Ad26.COV2.S vaccine versus placebo. These receptors came from a person between 18 and 65 years old who received the Ad26.COV2.S COVID-19 vaccine or a placebo.

Points on this clone: The sample has other DNA sequences that encode this CDR3 too. This chain links TRBV3-1 (or the pseudogene TRBV3-2) with TRBJ2-2; D remains unclear. Trimming cost V 4 bases and J 3 bases, with 6 bases left between them. CDR3 length: 13 amino acids. Germline lookup yields CDR1 LGHDT and CDR2 YNNKEL (reference sequence). The CDR3 protein is CASSPTYTGELFF. CDR3 coding DNA: TGTGCCAGCAGCCCGACCTACACCGGGGAGCTGTTTTTT.

CDR3 in DNA: TGCGCCAGCAGCGGGGGGACAGGGCGTTTTGCCTACGAGCAGTACTTC. It translates to CASSGGTGRFAYEQYF. The rearrangement joins TRBV5-1 to TRBJ2-7; TRBD1 aligns across 9 bases. Germline trimming cut 4 bases from V and 2 bases from J; bases unmatched to any gene: 10. Germline loops: CDR1 SGHRS, CDR2 YFSETQ. The CDR3 covers 16 residues.

This chain links TRBV7-8 with TRBJ2-6; D may correspond to TRBD1 or TRBD2 (5 bases each). The CDR3 has 17 amino acids. Deletions cut 5 bases from V and 4 bases from J, with 18 bases between. Germline V gene lookup returns CDR1 SGHVS and CDR2 FQNEAQ. CDR3 bases: TGTGCCAGCAGCCAAGACCAGATAGGGACCGGGGCCAACGTCCTGACTTTC. This sequence encodes CASSQDQIGTGANVLTF.

This clone was observed once. V gene TRBV28 combines with J gene TRBJ1-1; no reliable D call. There are 13 residues in the CDR3. V shed 7 bases and J shed 4 bases, with 13 bases lying between them. Germline CDR1 MDHEN, CDR2 SYDVKM. The CDR3 sequence: CASIKFWGTEAFF. The CDR3 region has the DNA TGTGCCAGCATCAAATTCTGGGGCACTGAAGCTTTCTTT.

This rearrangement joins TRBV5-1 to TRBJ2-1, with 7 bases aligning to TRBD2. V was pared by 7 bases and J by 3 bases, with 10 bases of the junction left unmatched. Germline values: CDR1 SGHRS, CDR2 YFSETQ. This CDR3 comprises 15 residues. Written as DNA, the CDR3 is TGCGCCAGCCTCTCGGACGGCGGGGGCTACAATGAGCAGTTCTTC. Translation gives CASLSDGGGYNEQFF.

The chain combines TRBV7-9 with TRBJ2-1, with 8 bases matching TRBD2. This CDR3 contains 16 residues. Looked up from germline, CDR1 is SEHNR and CDR2 is FQNEAQ (reference sequence). Germline trimming cut 1 base from V and 4 bases from J; bases unmatched to any gene: 6. The CDR3 coding sequence is TGTGCCAGCAGCTTAGTCAGCGGGAGCGGTTACAATGAGCAGTTCTTC. This codes for CASSLVSGSGYNEQFF.

The table lists this clone with a few counts. The J gene is TRBJ1-1, the V gene TRBV5-5; D not resolved. Germline loops: CDR1 SGHKS, CDR2 YYEKEE (reference sequence). The ends were cut back, 4 bases at V and 5 bases at J, with 12 bases in the middle. The CDR3 loop spans 13 amino acids. CDR3 nucleotides: TGTGCCAGCAGCGACACGGGTTGGACTGAAGCTTTCTTT. Protein sequence: CASSDTGWTEAFF.

This chain joins TRBV5-6 and TRBJ2-7; 8 bases map to TRBD1. V was clipped by 4 bases and J by 3 bases; unmatched bases: 18. Germline loops: CDR1 SGHDT, CDR2 YYEEEE. The CDR3 consists of 18 residues. The CDR3 coding sequence is TGTGCCAGCAGCAAACTTATAAAGCAGGGGGCGCAGAGCTACGAGCAGTACTTC. Translating it yields CASSKLIKQGAQSYEQYF. Filled out from reference TRBV5-6 and TRBJ2-7, the complete variable domain reads DAGVTQSPTHLIKTRGQQVTLRCSPKSGHDTVSWYQQALGQGPQFIFQYYEEEERQRGNFPDRFSGHQFPNYSSELNVNALLLGDSALYLCASSKLIKQGAQSYEQYFGPGTRLTVT.

V usage is TRBV7-2 and J usage is TRBJ2-7, with a weak D call TRBD2 (6 bases). Trimming removed 6 bases at V and 3 bases at J, with 15 bases between. The CDR3 has 14 amino acids. The germline CDR1 and CDR2 sequences are SGHTA and FQGNSA. The CDR3 nucleotides are TGTGCCAGCAGTCCGGCGGGACGGATCTACGAGCAGTACTTC. Translating gives CASSPAGRIYEQYF.

A single count supports this clone. The V gene is TRBV19, the J gene TRBJ2-7; 7 bases match TRBD2. J was trimmed by 2 bases and V by 2 bases; bases with no gene match: 9. This CDR3 is built from 16 residues. The germline V gene has CDR1 LNHDA and CDR2 SQIVND (reference sequence). CDR3 in DNA: TGTGCCAGTAGTATATCGGGCGGGGGAAGTACCTACGAGCAGTACTTC. This encodes CASSISGGGSTYEQYF.

The CDR3: CASSGGLASTDTQYF. DNA for the CDR3: TGTGCCAGCAGCGGAGGACTAGCGAGCACAGATACGCAGTATTTT. This chain uses TRBV5-4 with TRBJ2-3; TRBD2 matches 9 bases. CDR1 is SGHNT, CDR2 YYREEE, per germline (reference sequence). There are 15 residues in the CDR3. Trimming cost V 4 bases and J 0 bases; bases outside gene matches: 3.

This chain connects TRBV19 to TRBJ2-7; 8 bases are a match to TRBD1. Trimming removed 9 bases from V and 7 bases from J; junction bases left unmatched: 11. CDR3 length equals 13 residues. The germline V gene has CDR1 LNHDA and CDR2 SQIVND (reference sequence). CDR3 region: CASSGTGMSEQYF. As DNA, the CDR3 is TGTGCCAGCTCCGGGACAGGAATGAGTGAGCAGTACTTC.

The chain is built from TRBV7-2 and TRBJ2-3; D remains unclear. The CDR3 is 14 residues long. Trimming pared 0 bases from V and 6 bases from J, leaving 10 bases between. Germline CDR1 SGHTA, CDR2 FQGNSA. CDR3 protein: CASSLAGPRDTQYF. The CDR3 DNA reads TGTGCCAGCAGCTTAGCGGGCCCCCGGGATACGCAGTATTTT.

This rearrangement joins TRBV14 to TRBJ2-3, with 9 bases that match TRBD2. The CDR3 sequence is 19 residues long. CDR1 is SGHDN, CDR2 FVKESK, per germline. The V and J ends lost 2 bases and 3 bases, in that order; junction bases with no gene match: 15. CDR3 coding DNA: TGTGCCAGCAGCCAACCATCGCGAGCGGGAGGAAGGAAGACAGATACGCAGTATTTT. It codes for CASSQPSRAGGRKTDTQYF.

The CDR3 DNA is TGCGCCAGCAGCCAAGACGGGACACCGGATTCACCCCTCCACTTT. It specifies CASSQDGTPDSPLHF. V usage is TRBV4-3 and J usage is TRBJ1-6; possibly TRBD1 for D (6 bases). CDR3 length: 15 amino acids. Germline CDR1 reads LGHNA; CDR2 reads YSLEER. V was clipped by 0 bases and J by 8 bases, with 11 bases between them.